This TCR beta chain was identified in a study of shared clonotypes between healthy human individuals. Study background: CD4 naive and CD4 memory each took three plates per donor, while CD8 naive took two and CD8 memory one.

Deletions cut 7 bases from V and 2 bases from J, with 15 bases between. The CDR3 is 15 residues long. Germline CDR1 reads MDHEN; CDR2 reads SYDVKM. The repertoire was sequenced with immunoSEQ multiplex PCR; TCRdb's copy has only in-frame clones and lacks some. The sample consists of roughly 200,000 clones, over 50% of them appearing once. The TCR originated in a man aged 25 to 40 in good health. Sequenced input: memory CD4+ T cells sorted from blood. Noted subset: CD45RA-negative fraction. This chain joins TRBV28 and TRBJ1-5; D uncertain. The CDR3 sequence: CASTTNRAGNQPQHF. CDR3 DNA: TGTGCCAGCACTACCAACCGGGCGGGCAATCAGCCCCAGCATTTT.